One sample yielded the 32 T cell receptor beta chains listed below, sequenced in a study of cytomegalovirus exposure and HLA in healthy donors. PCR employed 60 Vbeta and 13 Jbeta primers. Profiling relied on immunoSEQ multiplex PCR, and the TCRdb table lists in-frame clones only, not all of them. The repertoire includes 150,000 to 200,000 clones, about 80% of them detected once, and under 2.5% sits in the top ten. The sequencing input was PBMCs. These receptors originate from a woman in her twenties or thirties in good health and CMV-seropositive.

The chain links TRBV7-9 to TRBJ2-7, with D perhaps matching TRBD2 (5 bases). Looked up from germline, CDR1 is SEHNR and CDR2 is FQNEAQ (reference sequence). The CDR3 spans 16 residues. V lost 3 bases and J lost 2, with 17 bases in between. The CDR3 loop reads CASSFSGERSPYEQYF. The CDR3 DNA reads TGTGCCAGCAGCTTCTCGGGCGAGCGGAGTCCCTACGAGCAGTACTTC.

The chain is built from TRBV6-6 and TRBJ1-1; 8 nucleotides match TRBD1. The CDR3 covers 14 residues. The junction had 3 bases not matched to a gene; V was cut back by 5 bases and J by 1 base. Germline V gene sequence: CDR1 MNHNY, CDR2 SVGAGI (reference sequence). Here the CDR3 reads CASSRGQGNTEAFF. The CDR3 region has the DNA TGTGCCAGCAGTAGAGGACAGGGGAACACTGAAGCTTTCTTT.

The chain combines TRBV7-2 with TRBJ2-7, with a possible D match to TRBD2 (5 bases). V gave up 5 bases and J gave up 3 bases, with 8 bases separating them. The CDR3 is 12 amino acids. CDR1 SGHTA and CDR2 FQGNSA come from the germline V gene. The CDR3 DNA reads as TGTGCCAGCAGCCACCGGGACTACGAGCAGTACTTC. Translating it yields CASSHRDYEQYF.

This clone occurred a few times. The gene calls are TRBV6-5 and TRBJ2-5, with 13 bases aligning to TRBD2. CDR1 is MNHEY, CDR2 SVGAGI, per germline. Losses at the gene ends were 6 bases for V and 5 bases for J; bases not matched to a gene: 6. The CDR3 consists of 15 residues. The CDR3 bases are TGTGCCAGCAGCGGACTAGCGGGAGTATGGGAGACCCAGTACTTC. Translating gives CASSGLAGVWETQYF.

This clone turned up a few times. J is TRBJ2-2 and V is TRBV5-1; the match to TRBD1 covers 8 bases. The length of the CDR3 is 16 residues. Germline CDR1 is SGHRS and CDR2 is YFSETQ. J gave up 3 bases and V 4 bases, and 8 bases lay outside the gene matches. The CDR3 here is CASSHQGALYTGELFF. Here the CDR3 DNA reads TGCGCCAGCAGCCACCAGGGGGCGCTGTACACCGGGGAGCTGTTTTTT.

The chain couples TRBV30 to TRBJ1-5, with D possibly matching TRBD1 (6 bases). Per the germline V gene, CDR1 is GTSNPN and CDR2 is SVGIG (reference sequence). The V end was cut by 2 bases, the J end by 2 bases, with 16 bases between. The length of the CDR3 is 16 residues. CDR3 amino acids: CAWSWSGAGGNQPQHF. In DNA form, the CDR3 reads TGTGCCTGGAGTTGGTCGGGGGCGGGGGGCAATCAGCCCCAGCATTTT.

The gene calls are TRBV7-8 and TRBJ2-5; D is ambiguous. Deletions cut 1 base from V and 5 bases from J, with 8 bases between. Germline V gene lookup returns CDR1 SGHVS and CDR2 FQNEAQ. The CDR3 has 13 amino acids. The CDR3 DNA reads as TGTGCCAGCAGCTTAGATAGCTACGAGACCCAGTACTTC. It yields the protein CASSLDSYETQYF. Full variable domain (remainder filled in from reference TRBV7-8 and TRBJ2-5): GAGVSQSPRYKVAKRGQDVALRCDPISGHVSLFWYQQALGQGPEFLTYFQNEAQLDKSGLPSDRFFAERPEGSVSTLKIQRTQQEDSAVYLCASSLDSYETQYFGPGTRLLVL.

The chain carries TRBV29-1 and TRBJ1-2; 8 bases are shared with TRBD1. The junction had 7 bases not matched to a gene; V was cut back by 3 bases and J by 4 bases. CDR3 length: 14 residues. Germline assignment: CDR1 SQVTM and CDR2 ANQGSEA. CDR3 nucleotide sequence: TGCAGCGTTGACTCAGGGACAGGACTCTATGGCTACACCTTC. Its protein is CSVDSGTGLYGYTF. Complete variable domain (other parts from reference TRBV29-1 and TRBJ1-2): SAVISQKPSRDICQRGTSLTIQCQVDSQVTMMFWYRQQPGQSLTLIATANQGSEATYESGFVIDKFPISRPNLTFSTLTVSNMSPEDSSIYLCSVDSGTGLYGYTFGSGTRLTVV.

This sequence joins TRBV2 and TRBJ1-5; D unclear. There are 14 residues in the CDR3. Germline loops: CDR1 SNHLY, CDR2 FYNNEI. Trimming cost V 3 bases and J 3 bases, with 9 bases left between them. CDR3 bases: TGTGCCAGCAGTGACAACGGTCCCAATCAGCCCCAGCATTTT. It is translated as CASSDNGPNQPQHF.

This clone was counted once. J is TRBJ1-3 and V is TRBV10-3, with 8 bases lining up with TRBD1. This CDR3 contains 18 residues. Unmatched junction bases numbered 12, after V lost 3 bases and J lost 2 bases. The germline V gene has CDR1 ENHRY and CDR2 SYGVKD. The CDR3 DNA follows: TGTGCCATCAGTGATCCGGGACAGGTAAAGATAGCTGGAAACACCATATATTTT. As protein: CAISDPGQVKIAGNTIYF.

CDR3 amino acids: CSARLAGEQYF. CDR3 nucleotide sequence: TGCAGTGCTCGACTAGCGGGCGAGCAGTACTTC. The chain combines TRBV20-1 with TRBJ2-7, with 10 bases that match TRBD2. CDR3 length: 11 residues. Germline CDR1 DFQATT, CDR2 SNEGSKA (reference sequence). V lost 5 bases and J lost 6; bases outside the gene matches: 1.

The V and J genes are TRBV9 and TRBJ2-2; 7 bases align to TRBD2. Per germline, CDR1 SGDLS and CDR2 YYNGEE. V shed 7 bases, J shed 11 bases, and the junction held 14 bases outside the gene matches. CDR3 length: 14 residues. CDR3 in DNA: TGTGCCAGCTCCTTCGGGACTACTCGAAGCGAGCTGTTTTTT. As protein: CASSFGTTRSELFF.

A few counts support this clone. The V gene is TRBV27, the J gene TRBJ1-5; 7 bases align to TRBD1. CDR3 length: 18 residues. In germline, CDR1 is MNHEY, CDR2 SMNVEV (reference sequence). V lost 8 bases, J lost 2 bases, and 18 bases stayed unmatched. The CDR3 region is CASAPEQGFQLGNQPQHF. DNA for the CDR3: TGTGCCAGCGCCCCGGAACAGGGGTTTCAGTTGGGCAATCAGCCCCAGCATTTT.

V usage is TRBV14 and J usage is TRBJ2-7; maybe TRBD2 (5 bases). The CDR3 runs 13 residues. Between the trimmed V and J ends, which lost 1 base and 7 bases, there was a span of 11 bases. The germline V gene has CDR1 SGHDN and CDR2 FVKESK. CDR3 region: CASSQVPGGEQYF. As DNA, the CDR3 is TGTGCCAGCAGCCAAGTACCAGGAGGAGAGCAGTACTTC. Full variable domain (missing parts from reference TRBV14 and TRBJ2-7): EAGVTQFPSHSVIEKGQTVTLRCDPISGHDNLYWYRRVMGKEIKFLLHFVKESKQDESGMPNNRFLAERTGGTYSTLKVQPAELEDSGVYFCASSQVPGGEQYFGPGTRLTVT.

The CDR3 DNA follows: TGTGCCAGCAGCCAACGACAGGGTATATACAATGAGCAGTTCTTC. It translates to CASSQRQGIYNEQFF. V usage is TRBV5-6 and J usage is TRBJ2-1, with 7 bases matching TRBD1. With 4 bases clipped from V and 4 bases from J, the junction kept 8 bases outside the gene matches. From germline, CDR1 is SGHDT and CDR2 YYEEEE. The CDR3 totals 15 residues.

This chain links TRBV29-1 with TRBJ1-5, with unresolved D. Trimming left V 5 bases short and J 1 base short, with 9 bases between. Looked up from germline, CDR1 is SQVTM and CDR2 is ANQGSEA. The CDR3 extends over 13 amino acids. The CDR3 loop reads CSVSGLSNQPQHF. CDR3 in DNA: TGCAGCGTTAGCGGGCTCAGCAATCAGCCCCAGCATTTT.

The CDR3 DNA reads TGTGCCAGCAGCCCTCCGTGGGCGGGGGAAGAGACCCAGTACTTC. Its translation: CASSPPWAGEETQYF. The rearrangement joins TRBV7-9 to TRBJ2-5; 7 nucleotides align to TRBD2. From germline, CDR1 is SEHNR and CDR2 FQNEAQ (reference sequence). V dropped 5 bases and J dropped 3; count of bases not matched to a gene: 9. The CDR3 length is 15 residues. Full variable domain (rest looked up from reference TRBV7-9 and TRBJ2-5): DTGVSQNPRHKITKRGQNVTFRCDPISEHNRLYWYRQTLGQGPEFLTYFQNEAQLEKSRLLSDRFSAERPKGSFSTLEIQRTEQGDSAMYLCASSPPWAGEETQYFGPGTRLLVL.

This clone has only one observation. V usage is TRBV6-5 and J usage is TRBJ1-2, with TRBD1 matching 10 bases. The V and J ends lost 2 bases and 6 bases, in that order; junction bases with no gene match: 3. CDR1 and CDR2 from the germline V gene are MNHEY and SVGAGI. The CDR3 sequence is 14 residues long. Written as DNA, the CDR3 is TGTGCCAGCAGTTACGACAGGGGGCAACATGGCTACACCTTC. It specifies CASSYDRGQHGYTF.

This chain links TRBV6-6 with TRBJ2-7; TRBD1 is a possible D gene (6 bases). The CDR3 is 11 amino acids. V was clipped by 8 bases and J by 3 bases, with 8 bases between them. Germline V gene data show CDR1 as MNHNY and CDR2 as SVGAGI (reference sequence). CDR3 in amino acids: CASGQNYEQYF. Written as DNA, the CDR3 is TGTGCCAGCGGACAGAACTACGAGCAGTACTTC.

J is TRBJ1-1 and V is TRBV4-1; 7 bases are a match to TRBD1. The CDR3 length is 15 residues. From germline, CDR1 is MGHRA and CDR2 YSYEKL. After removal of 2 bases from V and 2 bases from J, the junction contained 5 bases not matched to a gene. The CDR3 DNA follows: TGCGCCAGCAGCCAAACGGGACAGCTTAACACTGAAGCTTTCTTT. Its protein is CASSQTGQLNTEAFF.

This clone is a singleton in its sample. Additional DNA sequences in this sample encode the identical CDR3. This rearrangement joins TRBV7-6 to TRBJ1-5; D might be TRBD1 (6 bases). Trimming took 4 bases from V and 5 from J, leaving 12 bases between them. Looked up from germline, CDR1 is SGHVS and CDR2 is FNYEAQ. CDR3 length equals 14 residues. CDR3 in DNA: TGTGCCAGCAGCTCGAGACAGGATTATCAGCCCCAGCATTTT. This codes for CASSSRQDYQPQHF.

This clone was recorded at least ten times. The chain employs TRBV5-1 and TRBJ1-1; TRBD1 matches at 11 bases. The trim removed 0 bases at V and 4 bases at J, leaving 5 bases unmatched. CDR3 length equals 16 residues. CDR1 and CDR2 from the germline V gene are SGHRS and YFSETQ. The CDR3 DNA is TGCGCCAGCAGCTTGGGGACAGGGGGCTTAGCCACTGAAGCTTTCTTT. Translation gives CASSLGTGGLATEAFF.

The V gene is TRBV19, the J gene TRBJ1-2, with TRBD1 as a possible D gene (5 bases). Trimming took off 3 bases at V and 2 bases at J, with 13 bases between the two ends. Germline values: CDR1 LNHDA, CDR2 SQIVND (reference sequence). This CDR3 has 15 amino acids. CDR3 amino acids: CASSMVDSLNYGYTF. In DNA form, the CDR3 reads TGTGCCAGTAGTATGGTCGACAGCTTAAACTATGGCTACACCTTC.

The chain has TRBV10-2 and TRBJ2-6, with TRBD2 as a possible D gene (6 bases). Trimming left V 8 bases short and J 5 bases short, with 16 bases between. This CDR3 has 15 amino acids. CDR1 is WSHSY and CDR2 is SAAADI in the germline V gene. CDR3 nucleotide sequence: TGCGCCAGCCAAGTCGGAGGGTTTAGGGCCAACGTCCTGACTTTC. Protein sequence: CASQVGGFRANVLTF.

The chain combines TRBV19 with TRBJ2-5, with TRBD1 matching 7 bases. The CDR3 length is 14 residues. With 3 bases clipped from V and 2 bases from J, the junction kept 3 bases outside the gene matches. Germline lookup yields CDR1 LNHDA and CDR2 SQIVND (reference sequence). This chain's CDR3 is CASSMNRGQETQYF. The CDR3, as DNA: TGTGCCAGTAGTATGAACAGGGGACAAGAGACCCAGTACTTC.

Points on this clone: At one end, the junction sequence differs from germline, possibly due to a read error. CDR3: CASSLESSGSSVF. In DNA, the CDR3 is TGTGCCAGCAGCTTAGAATCTAGCGGGAGTTCGGTCTTC. This chain links TRBV7-9 with TRBJ2-1, with 10 positions matching TRBD2. In germline, CDR1 is SEHNR, CDR2 FQNEAQ (reference sequence). The CDR3 covers 13 residues.

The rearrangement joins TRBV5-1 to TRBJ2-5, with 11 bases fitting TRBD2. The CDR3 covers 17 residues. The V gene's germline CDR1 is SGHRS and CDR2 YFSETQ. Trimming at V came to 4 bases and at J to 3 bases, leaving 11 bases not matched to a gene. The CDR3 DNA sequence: TGCGCCAGCAGCCGTATCCCCCTAGCGGGAGGTAAAGAGACCCAGTACTTC. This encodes CASSRIPLAGGKETQYF. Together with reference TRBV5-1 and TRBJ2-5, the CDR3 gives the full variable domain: KAGVTQTPRYLIKTRGQQVTLSCSPISGHRSVSWYQQTPGQGLQFLFEYFSETQRNKGNFPGRFSGRQFSNSRSEMNVSTLELGDSALYLCASSRIPLAGGKETQYFGPGTRLLVL.

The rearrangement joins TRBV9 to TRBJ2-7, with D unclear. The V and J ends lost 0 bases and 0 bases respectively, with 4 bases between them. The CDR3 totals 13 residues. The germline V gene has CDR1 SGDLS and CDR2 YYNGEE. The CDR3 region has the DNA TGTGCCAGCAGCGTAGGGAGCTCCTACGAGCAGTACTTC. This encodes CASSVGSSYEQYF.

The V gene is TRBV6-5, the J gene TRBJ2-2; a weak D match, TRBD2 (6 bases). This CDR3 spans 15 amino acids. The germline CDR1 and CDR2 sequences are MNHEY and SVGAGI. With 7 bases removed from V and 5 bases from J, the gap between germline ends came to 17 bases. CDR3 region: CASTAGSTVTGELFF. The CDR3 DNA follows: TGTGCCAGCACAGCGGGTAGTACCGTAACCGGGGAGCTGTTTTTT.

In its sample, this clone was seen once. CDR3 sequence (DNA): TGTGCCTGGAGTAATGGAGATCCCTACGAGCAGTACTTC. Encoded protein: CAWSNGDPYEQYF. The chain has TRBV30 and TRBJ2-7; D gene unclear. Germline CDR1 reads GTSNPN; CDR2 reads SVGIG (reference sequence). The CDR3 totals 13 residues. V lost 2 bases to trimming and J lost 2 bases, with 10 bases between them. The full variable domain, its missing parts supplied by reference TRBV30 and TRBJ2-7, is SQTIHQWPATLVQPVGSPLSLECTVEGTSNPNLYWYRQAAGRGLQLLFYSVGIGQISSEVPQNLSASRPQDRQFILSSKKLLLSDSGFYLCAWSNGDPYEQYFGPGTRLTVT.

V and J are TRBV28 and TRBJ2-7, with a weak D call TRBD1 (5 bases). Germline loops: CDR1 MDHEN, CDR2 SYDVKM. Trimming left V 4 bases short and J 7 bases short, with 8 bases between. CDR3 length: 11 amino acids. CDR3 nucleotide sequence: TGTGCCAGCAGTTCCCAGGGTGAGCAGTACTTC. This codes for CASSSQGEQYF.

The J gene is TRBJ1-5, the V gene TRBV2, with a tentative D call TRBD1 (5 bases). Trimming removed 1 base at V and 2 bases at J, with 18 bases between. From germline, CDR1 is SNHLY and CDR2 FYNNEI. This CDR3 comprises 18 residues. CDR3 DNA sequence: TGTGCCAGCAGTGAAGGGGCGGGGCACGACTGGGGCAATCAGCCCCAGCATTTT. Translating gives CASSEGAGHDWGNQPQHF. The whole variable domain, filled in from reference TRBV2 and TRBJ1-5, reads EPEVTQTPSHQVTQMGQEVILRCVPISNHLYFYWYRQILGQKVEFLVSFYNNEISEKSEIFDDQFSVERPDGSNFTLKIRSTKLEDSAMYFCASSEGAGHDWGNQPQHFGDGTRLSIL.